Included here is one T cell receptor (beta chain) sequence, with context. The data were taken from a study of blood T cell repertoires in COVID-19. The wider study: Donors in the United States, Italy and Spain gave samples during acute or convalescent COVID-19. The analysed material was cDNA or gDNA that came from T cells, B-cell-depleted T cells, or PBMCs.

The CDR3 has 16 residues. CDR1 is SGHRS and CDR2 is YFSETQ in the germline V gene. V lost 0 bases, J lost 2 bases, and 0 bases stayed unmatched. In the study's own analysis: Amplification from reference gene primers served as the basis for estimated nucleated cell counts. Clones were sequenced by immunoSEQ multiplex PCR, and TCRdb holds only the in-frame ones, with some missing. V and J calls and clone size are copied from that table; D and trimming were computed from the DNA. The sample shows over 200,000 clones, about 89% of them seen only once. This chain joins TRBV5-1 and TRBJ2-6; 9 nucleotides align to TRBD1. Sequenced input: peripheral blood. The sequence derives from a man in his forties or fifties who had recovered from COVID-19. CDR3 coding DNA: TGCGCCAGCAGCTTGGGACAGGGGGCTGGGGCCAACGTCCTGACTTTC. Translated: CASSLGQGAGANVLTF.